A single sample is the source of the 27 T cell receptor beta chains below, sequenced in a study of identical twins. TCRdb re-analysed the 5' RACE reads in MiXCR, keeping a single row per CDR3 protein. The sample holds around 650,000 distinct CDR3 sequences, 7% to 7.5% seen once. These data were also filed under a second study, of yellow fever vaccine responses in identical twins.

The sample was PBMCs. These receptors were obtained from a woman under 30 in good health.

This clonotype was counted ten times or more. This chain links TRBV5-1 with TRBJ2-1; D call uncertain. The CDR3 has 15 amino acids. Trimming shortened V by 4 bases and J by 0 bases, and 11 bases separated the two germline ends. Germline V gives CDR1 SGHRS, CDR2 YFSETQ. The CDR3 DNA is TGCGCCAGCAGCATTGAAGCTAGCTCCTACAATGAGCAGTTCTTC. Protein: CASSIEASSYNEQFF.

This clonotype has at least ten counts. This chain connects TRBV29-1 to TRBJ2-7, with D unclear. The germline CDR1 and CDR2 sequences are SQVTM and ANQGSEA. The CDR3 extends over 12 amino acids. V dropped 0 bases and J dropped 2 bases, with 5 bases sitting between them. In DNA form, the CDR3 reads TGCAGCGTTGAAGATCCTCCCTACGAGCAGTACTTC. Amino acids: CSVEDPPYEQYF.

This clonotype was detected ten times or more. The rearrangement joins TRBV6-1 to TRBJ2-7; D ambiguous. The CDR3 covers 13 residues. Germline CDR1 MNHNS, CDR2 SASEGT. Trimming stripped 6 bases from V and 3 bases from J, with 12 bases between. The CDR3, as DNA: TGTGCCAGCAGAGCTTCAGAGCACTACGAGCAGTACGTC. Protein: CASRASEHYEQYV.

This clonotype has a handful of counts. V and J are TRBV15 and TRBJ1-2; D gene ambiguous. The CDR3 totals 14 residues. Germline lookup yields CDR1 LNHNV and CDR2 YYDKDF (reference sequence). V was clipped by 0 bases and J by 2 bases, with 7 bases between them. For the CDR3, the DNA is TGTGCCACCAGCAGAGATGTCCAGAACTATGGCTACACCTTC. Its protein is CATSRDVQNYGYTF.

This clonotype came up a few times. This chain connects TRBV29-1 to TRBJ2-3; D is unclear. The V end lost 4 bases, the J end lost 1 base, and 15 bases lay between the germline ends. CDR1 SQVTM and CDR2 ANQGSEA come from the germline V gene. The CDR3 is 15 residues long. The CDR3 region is CSVGSPRLGTDTQYF. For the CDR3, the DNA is TGCAGCGTTGGAAGCCCCAGACTGGGCACAGATACGCAGTATTTT.

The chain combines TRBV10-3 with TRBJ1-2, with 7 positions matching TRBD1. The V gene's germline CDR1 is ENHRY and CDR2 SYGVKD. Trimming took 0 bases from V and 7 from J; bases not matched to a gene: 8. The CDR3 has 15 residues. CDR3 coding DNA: TGTGCCATCAGTGAGTCGACAGGGCGCCCCTCTGGCTACACCTTC. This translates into CAISESTGRPSGYTF.

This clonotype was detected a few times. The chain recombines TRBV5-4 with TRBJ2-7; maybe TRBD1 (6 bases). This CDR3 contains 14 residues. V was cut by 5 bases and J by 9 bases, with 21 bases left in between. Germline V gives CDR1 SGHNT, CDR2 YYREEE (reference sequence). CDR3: CASRPWGQGKGQYF. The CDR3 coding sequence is TGTGCCAGCAGGCCCTGGGGGCAGGGTAAGGGGCAGTACTTC.

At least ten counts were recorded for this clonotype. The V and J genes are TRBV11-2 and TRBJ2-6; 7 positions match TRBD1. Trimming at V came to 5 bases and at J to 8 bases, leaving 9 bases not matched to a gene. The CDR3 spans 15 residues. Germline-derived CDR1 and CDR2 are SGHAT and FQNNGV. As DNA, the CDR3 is TGTGCCAGCAGCCCTCGGACAGGCGGTACCAACGTCCTGACTTTC. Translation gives CASSPRTGGTNVLTF. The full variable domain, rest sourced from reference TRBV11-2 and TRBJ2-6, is EAGVAQSPRYKIIEKRQSVAFWCNPISGHATLYWYQQILGQGPKLLIQFQNNGVVDDSQLPKDRFSAERLKGVDSTLKIQPAKLEDSAVYLCASSPRTGGTNVLTFGAGSRLTVL.

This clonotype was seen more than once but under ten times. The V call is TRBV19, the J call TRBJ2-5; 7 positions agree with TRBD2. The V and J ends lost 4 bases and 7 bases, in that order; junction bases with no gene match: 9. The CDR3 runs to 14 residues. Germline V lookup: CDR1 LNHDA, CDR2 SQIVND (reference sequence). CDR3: CASSKLAIKGTQYF. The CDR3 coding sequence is TGTGCCAGTAGTAAACTAGCGATCAAGGGGACCCAGTACTTC.

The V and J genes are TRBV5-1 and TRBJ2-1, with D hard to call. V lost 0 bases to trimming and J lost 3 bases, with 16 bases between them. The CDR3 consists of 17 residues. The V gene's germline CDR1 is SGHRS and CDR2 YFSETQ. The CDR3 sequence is CASSLARAVLGYNEQFF. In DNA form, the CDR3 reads TGCGCCAGCAGCTTGGCTCGGGCAGTCCTAGGCTACAATGAGCAGTTCTTC.

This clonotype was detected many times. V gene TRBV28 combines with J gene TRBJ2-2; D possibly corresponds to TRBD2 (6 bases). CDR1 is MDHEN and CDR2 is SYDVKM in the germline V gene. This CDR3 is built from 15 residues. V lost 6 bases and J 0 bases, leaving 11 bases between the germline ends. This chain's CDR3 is CASRLAAPNTGELFF. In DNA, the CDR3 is TGTGCCAGCAGACTAGCAGCACCGAACACCGGGGAGCTGTTTTTT.

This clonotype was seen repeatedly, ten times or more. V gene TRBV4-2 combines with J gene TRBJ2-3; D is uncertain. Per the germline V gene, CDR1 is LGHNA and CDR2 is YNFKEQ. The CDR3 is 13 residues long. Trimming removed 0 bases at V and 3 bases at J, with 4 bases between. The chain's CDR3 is CASSQEATDTQYF. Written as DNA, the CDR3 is TGTGCCAGCAGCCAAGAAGCTACAGATACGCAGTATTTT.

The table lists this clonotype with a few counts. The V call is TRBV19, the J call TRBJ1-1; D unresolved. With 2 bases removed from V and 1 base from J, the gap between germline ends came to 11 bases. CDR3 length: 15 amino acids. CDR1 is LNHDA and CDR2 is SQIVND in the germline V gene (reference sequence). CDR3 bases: TGTGCCAGTAGTATAAGTTCAGGCCCGAACACTGAAGCTTTCTTT. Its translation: CASSISSGPNTEAFF.

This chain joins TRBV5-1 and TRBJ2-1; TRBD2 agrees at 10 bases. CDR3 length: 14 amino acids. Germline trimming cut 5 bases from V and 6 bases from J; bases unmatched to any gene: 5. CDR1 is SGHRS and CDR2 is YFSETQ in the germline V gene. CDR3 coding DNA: TGCGCCAGCAGTTACCTAGCGGGAGTCAATGAGCAGTTCTTC. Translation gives CASSYLAGVNEQFF.

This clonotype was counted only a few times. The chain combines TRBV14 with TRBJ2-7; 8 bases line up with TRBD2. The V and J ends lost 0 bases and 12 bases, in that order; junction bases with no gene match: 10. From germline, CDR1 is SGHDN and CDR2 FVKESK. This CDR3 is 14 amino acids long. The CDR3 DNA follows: TGTGCCAGCAGCCAAGATCGGTTACAAAGCGGGAGGTACTTC. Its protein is CASSQDRLQSGRYF.

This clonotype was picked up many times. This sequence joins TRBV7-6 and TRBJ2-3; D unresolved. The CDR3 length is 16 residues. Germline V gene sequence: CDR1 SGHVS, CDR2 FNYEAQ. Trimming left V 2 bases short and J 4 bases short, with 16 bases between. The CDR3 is CASSLTANPVSDTQYF. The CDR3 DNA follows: TGTGCCAGCAGCTTAACGGCGAACCCGGTATCAGATACGCAGTATTTT.

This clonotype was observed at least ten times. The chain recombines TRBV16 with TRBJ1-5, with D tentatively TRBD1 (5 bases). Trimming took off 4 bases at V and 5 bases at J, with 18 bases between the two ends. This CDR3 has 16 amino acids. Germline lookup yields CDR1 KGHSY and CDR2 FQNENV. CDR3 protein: CASSPPRDPGDQPQHF. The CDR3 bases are TGTGCCAGCAGCCCACCCCGGGACCCCGGGGATCAGCCCCAGCATTTT.

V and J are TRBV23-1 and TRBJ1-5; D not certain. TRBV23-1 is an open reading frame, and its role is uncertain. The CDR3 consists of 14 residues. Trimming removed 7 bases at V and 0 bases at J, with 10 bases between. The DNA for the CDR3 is TGCGCCAGCACCTTAGAATATAGCAATCAGCCCCAGCATTTT. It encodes CASTLEYSNQPQHF.

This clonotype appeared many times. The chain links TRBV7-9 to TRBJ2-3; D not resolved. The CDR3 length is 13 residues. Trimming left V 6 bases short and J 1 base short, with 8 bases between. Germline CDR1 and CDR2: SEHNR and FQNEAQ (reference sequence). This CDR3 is CASSLSGTDTQYF. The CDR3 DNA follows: TGTGCCAGCAGTTTATCGGGCACAGATACGCAGTATTTT.

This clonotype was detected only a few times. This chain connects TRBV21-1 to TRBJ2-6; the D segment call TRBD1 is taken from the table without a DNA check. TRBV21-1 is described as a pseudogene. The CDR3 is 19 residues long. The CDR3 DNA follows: TGTGCCAGCAGCCACCGCCGACGGGACAGGGGTTCCGGGGCCAACGTCCTGACTTTC. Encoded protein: CASSHRRRDRGSGANVLTF.

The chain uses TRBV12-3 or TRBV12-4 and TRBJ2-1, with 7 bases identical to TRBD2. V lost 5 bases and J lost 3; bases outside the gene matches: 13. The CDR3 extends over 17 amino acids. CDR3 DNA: TGTGCCAGCAGTCTGGGGATCGGAGCTAGCGGCTACAATGAGCAGTTCTTC. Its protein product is CASSLGIGASGYNEQFF.

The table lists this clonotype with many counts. The chain's CDR3 is CASRILHF. The CDR3 DNA reads as TGTGCCAGCAGGATACTCCACTTT. The V call is TRBV7-9, the J call TRBJ1-6; no clear D gene. V lost 6 bases and J 16 bases, leaving 4 bases between the germline ends. The CDR3 contains 8 residues. The germline gives CDR1 SEHNR, CDR2 FQNEAQ (reference sequence).

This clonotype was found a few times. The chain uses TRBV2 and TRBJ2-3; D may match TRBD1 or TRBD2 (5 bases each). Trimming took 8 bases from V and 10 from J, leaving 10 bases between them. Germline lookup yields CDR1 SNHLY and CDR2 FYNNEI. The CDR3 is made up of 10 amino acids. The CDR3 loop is CASRGDAQYF. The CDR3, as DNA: TGTGCCAGCCGTGGGGACGCGCAGTATTTT.

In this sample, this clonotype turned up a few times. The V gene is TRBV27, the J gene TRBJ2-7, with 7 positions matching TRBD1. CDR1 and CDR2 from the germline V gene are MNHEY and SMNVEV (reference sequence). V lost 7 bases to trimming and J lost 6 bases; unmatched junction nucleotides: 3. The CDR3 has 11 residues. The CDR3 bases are TGTGCCAGCATGAACAGGGGCGAGCAGTACTTC. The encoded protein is CASMNRGEQYF.

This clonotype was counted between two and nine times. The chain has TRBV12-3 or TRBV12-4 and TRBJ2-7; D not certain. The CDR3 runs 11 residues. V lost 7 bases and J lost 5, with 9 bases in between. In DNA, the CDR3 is TGTGCCAGCACCTCTGGCCACGAGCAGTACTTC. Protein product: CASTSGHEQYF.

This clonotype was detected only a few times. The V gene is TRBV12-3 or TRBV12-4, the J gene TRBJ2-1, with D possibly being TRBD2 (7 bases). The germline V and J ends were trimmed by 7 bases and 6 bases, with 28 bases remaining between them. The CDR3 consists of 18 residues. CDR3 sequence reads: CASTLGGGIGTGFNEQFF. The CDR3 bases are TGTGCCAGCACCCTGGGAGGGGGGATAGGTACGGGGTTCAATGAGCAGTTCTTC.

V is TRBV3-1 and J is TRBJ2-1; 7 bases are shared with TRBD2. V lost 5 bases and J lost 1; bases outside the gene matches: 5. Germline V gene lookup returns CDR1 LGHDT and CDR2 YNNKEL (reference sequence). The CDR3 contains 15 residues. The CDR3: CASSSSGRSYNEQFF. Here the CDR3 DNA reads TGTGCCAGCAGCTCTAGCGGAAGATCCTACAATGAGCAGTTCTTC.